The 5 T cell receptor beta chains below come from one sample, sequenced in a study of tumor-infiltrating lymphocytes in primary liver carcinoma. TCR beta cDNA was prepared out of about 510 ng total RNA by means of a constant-region primer. Slightly modified ARM-PCR served as the procedure for the TCR beta libraries. These libraries came from three rounds of nested multiplex PCR. Investigators reported that the first two PCR rounds, at 10 to 11 cycles each, used TRBV1-TRBV30 forward primers with a C-beta reverse primer. One entry per CDR3 protein results from TCRdb running MiXCR on the multiplex PCR reads. This table has 40,000 to 55,000 distinct CDR3 sequences, around 73% appearing once. Co-extracting RNA and DNA was done with about 20-33 mg of unsorted bulk tissue as input. The sample consisted of liver tumor tissue from sampling region 5. The subset here: tumor region T5, tumor centre. The source is a man aged 40-49 years with primary liver carcinoma and hepatitis B virus infection.

The chain couples TRBV29-1 to TRBJ2-7; D tentatively fits TRBD1 or TRBD2 (5 bases each). This CDR3 has 16 residues. CDR1 is SQVTM and CDR2 is ANQGSEA in the germline V gene. CDR3 DNA: TGCAGGGCCATGACATCTGGGACCTGCGCTCCCTACGAGCAGTACTTC. Translated: CRAMTSGTCAPYEQYF.

This clonotype was detected once. One end of the junction does not line up with germline, which may come from a read error. This chain links TRBV29-1 with TRBJ2-2; 7 bases align to TRBD2. Germline values: CDR1 SQVTM, CDR2 ANQGSEA. The CDR3 runs to 15 residues. The CDR3 bases are TGTAGCGTTGTCACGGCGGGAGCGTATACCTGGGAGCTGTTTTTT. Encoded protein: CSVVTAGAYTWELFF.

This clonotype has a count of ten or more. The gene calls are TRBV28 and TRBJ2-2; D may be TRBD1 or TRBD2 (5 bases each). The CDR3 spans 15 residues. Between the trimmed V and J ends, which lost 6 bases and 1 base, there was a span of 12 bases. The germline V gene has CDR1 MDHEN and CDR2 SYDVKM. For the CDR3, the DNA is TGTGCCAGCAGCCCGGGACCGTTGAACACCGGGGAGCTGTTTTTT. Its protein is CASSPGPLNTGELFF.

A word on this clonotype: The junction and the germline gene differ at one end; a read error may be behind it. This chain connects TRBV4-3 to TRBJ2-3, with D possibly being TRBD1 (6 bases). Germline lookup yields CDR1 LGHNA and CDR2 YSLEER. There are 17 residues in the CDR3. The CDR3 nucleotides are TGCGCCAGCAGCCAAGATGGATCGGCGGAAAGGACAGATACGAAGTATTTT. Protein sequence: CASSQDGSAERTDTKYF.

About this clonotype itself: The final CDR3 position lacks the conserved phenylalanine or tryptophan, pointing to a likely read error. The gene calls are TRBV6-2 or TRBV6-3 and TRBJ2-5, with D unresolved. Germline lookup yields CDR1 MNHEY and CDR2 SVGEGT. The CDR3 consists of 12 residues. As DNA, the CDR3 is TGTGCCAGCAGCCCAGAAGAAGATACCCAGTACATC. It codes for CASSPEEDTQYI.